This TCR beta chain emerged from a study of cytomegalovirus exposure and HLA in healthy donors. Findings and limits, study-wide: In vitro experiments confirmed that three CMV-associated chains were specific for CMV antigens. A subsequent analysis found that TCR clusters from the first cohort also tended to co-occur in the approximately 120 validation repertoires, with around 94% of cluster scores above 0. Investigators reported over 150 TCR beta chains as tied to cytomegalovirus.

The trim removed 8 bases at V and 0 bases at J, leaving 12 bases unmatched. Germline CDR1 and CDR2: LNHDA and SQIVND (reference sequence). The CDR3 is 17 amino acids. On this clone itself: What it binds is unknown.

Donors came from a validation cohort of 90 to 150 subjects, distinct from the first 666-subject cohort. Profiled with immunoSEQ multiplex PCR; TCRdb holds only in-frame clones, not every one. The repertoire holds fewer than 100,000 clones, with approximately 91% as singletons. This chain uses TRBV19 with TRBJ2-1, with 8 bases that match TRBD1. This clonotype was sampled from a man under 40 in good health and CMV-seronegative. The sample comprised PBMCs. In nucleotides, the CDR3 is TGTGCCAGTGGGGCAGGGGGCGGCCAAAGCTCCTACAATGAGCAGTTCTTC. Its translation: CASGAGGGQSSYNEQFF.